The next 17 T cell receptor beta chains were all read from a single sample in a study of glioma-infiltrating T cells after dendritic cell vaccination. TCRdb's copy holds only in-frame clones and misses some; the assay was immunoSEQ multiplex PCR. The table shows tens of thousands of clones, with roughly four fifths occurring only once. The specimen was blood, collected before dendritic cell vaccination. The receptors shown here come from a human donor with glioblastoma.

A single count supports this clone. V is TRBV5-1 and J is TRBJ2-3; D is ambiguous. Germline CDR1 and CDR2: SGHRS and YFSETQ. This CDR3 spans 15 amino acids. Between the trimmed V and J ends, which lost 5 bases and 6 bases, there was a span of 19 bases. Here the CDR3 DNA reads TGCGCCAGCAGAGCGAGCCAGCCAAGTGCGGATACGCAGTATTTT. Translation gives CASRASQPSADTQYF.

This clone showed up just once. The genes are TRBV7-6 and TRBJ1-5; 7 nucleotides match TRBD1. The germline gives CDR1 SGHVS, CDR2 FNYEAQ. Unmatched junction bases numbered 5, after V lost 3 bases and J lost 6 bases. The CDR3 runs to 14 residues. The CDR3 reads CASSLVGGGQPQHF. The CDR3 DNA follows: TGTGCCAGCAGCTTGGTAGGGGGCGGTCAGCCCCAGCATTTT.

This chain connects TRBV7-9 to TRBJ1-3; D is possibly TRBD1 (6 bases). Germline V CDR1 and CDR2: SEHNR, FQNEAQ (reference sequence). Trimming removed 6 bases at V and 4 bases at J, with 13 bases between. The CDR3 sequence is 14 residues long. The DNA of the CDR3 is TGTGCCAGCAGAACCGACAGGCGGGGAAACACCATATATTTT. This gives the protein CASRTDRRGNTIYF. Supplemented by reference TRBV7-9 and TRBJ1-3, the full variable domain reads DTGVSQNPRHKITKRGQNVTFRCDPISEHNRLYWYRQTLGQGPEFLTYFQNEAQLEKSRLLSDRFSAERPKGSFSTLEIQRTEQGDSAMYLCASRTDRRGNTIYFGEGSWLTVV.

The CDR3 sequence is CASSPDVSPVEAFF. The CDR3 DNA is TGTGCCAGCAGCCCCGATGTTTCGCCGGTAGAAGCTTTCTTT. The chain links TRBV7-2 to TRBJ1-1; D not certain. The CDR3 runs to 14 residues. V lost 5 bases and J 8 bases, leaving 18 bases between the germline ends. Germline assignment: CDR1 SGHTA and CDR2 FQGNSA.

This rearrangement joins TRBV27 to TRBJ2-7; possibly TRBD1 for D (5 bases). Germline CDR1 MNHEY, CDR2 SMNVEV (reference sequence). CDR3 length: 14 amino acids. V was pared by 5 bases and J by 0 bases, with 11 bases between. The CDR3 coding sequence is TGTGCCAGCAGTCGACAGACCAGCTCCTACGAGCAGTACTTC. It is translated as CASSRQTSSYEQYF.

The chain links TRBV19 to TRBJ2-4; TRBD1 might be the D (5 bases). Germline loops: CDR1 LNHDA, CDR2 SQIVND (reference sequence). CDR3 length equals 14 residues. V dropped 6 bases and J dropped 1 base, with 10 bases sitting between them. The DNA for the CDR3 is TGTGCCAGTAGATTTTCAGGGGCCAAAAACATTCAGTACTTC. Translating it yields CASRFSGAKNIQYF.

This chain uses TRBV2 with TRBJ2-7, with a possible D match to TRBD1 (5 bases). With 6 bases removed from V and 1 base from J, the gap between germline ends came to 10 bases. The germline gives CDR1 SNHLY, CDR2 FYNNEI. The CDR3 runs to 13 residues. The CDR3 loop is CASSLTVSYEQYV. Here the CDR3 DNA reads TGTGCCAGCAGCCTGACAGTGTCCTACGAGCAGTACGTC.

V gene TRBV19 combines with J gene TRBJ1-1, with D possibly matching TRBD1 (6 bases). Trimming removed 10 bases from V and 6 bases from J, with 18 bases in between. Germline CDR1 and CDR2: LNHDA and SQIVND (reference sequence). The length of the CDR3 is 13 residues. CDR3 DNA sequence: TGTGCCACTTATCAACAGGGACGATCTGAAGCTTTCTTT. Translation gives CATYQQGRSEAFF.

The chain employs TRBV27 and TRBJ1-2; D is unclear. CDR1 and CDR2 (germline): MNHEY, SMNVEV (reference sequence). The CDR3 is made up of 15 amino acids. The V gene lost 2 bases and the J gene lost 8 bases, with 18 bases spanning the gap. The CDR3 sequence: CASSLRREGFRGYTF. In nucleotides, the CDR3 is TGTGCCAGCAGTTTACGCCGGGAGGGATTTCGCGGCTACACCTTC.

The chain couples TRBV7-2 to TRBJ1-1; TRBD1 aligns across 7 bases. Germline loops: CDR1 SGHTA, CDR2 FQGNSA. The CDR3 loop spans 14 amino acids. V shed 7 bases and J 4 bases; nucleotides not matched to a gene: 9. This CDR3 is CASKLTGLATEAFF. CDR3 sequence (DNA): TGTGCCAGCAAACTGACAGGGCTGGCCACTGAAGCTTTCTTT.

The chain recombines TRBV4-2 with TRBJ2-5; 8 bases agree with TRBD1. Gene TRBJ2-7 matches the end of the DNA better, so the J call may be wrong. CDR1 and CDR2 (germline): LGHNA, YNFKEQ. This CDR3 has 15 amino acids. The DNA of the CDR3 is TGTGCCAGCAGCCAGCCGACAGGGGTCACCTACGAGCAGTACTTC. It codes for CASSQPTGVTYEQYF.

The gene calls are TRBV7-9 and TRBJ1-1; D is perhaps TRBD1 (6 bases). The CDR3 consists of 19 residues. Germline-derived CDR1 and CDR2 are SEHNR and FQNEAQ (reference sequence). V was cut by 4 bases and J by 0 bases, with 24 bases left in between. CDR3 coding DNA: TGTGCCAGCAGCTACCAAACCGGCCCCGGGACAAACATGAACACTGAAGCTTTCTTT. It yields the protein CASSYQTGPGTNMNTEAFF. Based on the CDR3 plus reference TRBV7-9 and TRBJ1-1, the full variable domain is DTGVSQNPRHKITKRGQNVTFRCDPISEHNRLYWYRQTLGQGPEFLTYFQNEAQLEKSRLLSDRFSAERPKGSFSTLEIQRTEQGDSAMYLCASSYQTGPGTNMNTEAFFGQGTRLTVV.

This chain joins TRBV19 and TRBJ2-5; perhaps TRBD2 as D (6 bases). The CDR3 length is 15 residues. CDR1 is LNHDA and CDR2 is SQIVND in the germline V gene (reference sequence). V was shortened by 1 base and J by 5 bases, with 14 bases between the two germline ends. The CDR3 nucleotides read TGTGCCAGTAGTATAGGAAGGGGTGGGGGGGAGACCCAGTACTTC. Residues: CASSIGRGGGETQYF.

The V call is TRBV5-1, the J call TRBJ2-1; TRBD2 matches at 9 bases. The CDR3 loop spans 15 amino acids. V gave up 2 bases and J gave up 1 base; unmatched junction bases: 1. Germline-derived CDR1 and CDR2 are SGHRS and YFSETQ. The CDR3 here is CASSFSGGSYNEQFF. The DNA of the CDR3 is TGCGCCAGCAGCTTTAGCGGGGGTTCCTACAATGAGCAGTTCTTC.

The chain recombines TRBV5-1 with TRBJ2-4, with 7 bases identical to TRBD2. V shed 4 bases, J shed 3 bases, and the junction held 13 bases outside the gene matches. The CDR3 extends over 17 amino acids. From germline, CDR1 is SGHRS and CDR2 YFSETQ. The CDR3 region is CASSTGSGTGVKNIQYF. CDR3 coding DNA: TGCGCCAGCAGCACCGGGAGCGGGACTGGGGTCAAAAACATTCAGTACTTC.

The rearrangement uses TRBV7-8 and TRBJ1-4, with a possible D match to TRBD1 (6 bases). Trimming pared 2 bases from V and 0 bases from J, leaving 10 bases between. The CDR3 has 16 amino acids. Germline V gives CDR1 SGHVS, CDR2 FQNEAQ. CDR3 sequence (DNA): TGTGCCAGCAGCTTATTGAGGGGGACAACTAATGAAAAACTGTTTTTT. Its protein product is CASSLLRGTTNEKLFF.

V is TRBV5-1 and J is TRBJ2-1; 11 nucleotides line up with TRBD1. Germline V lookup: CDR1 SGHRS, CDR2 YFSETQ. This CDR3 contains 15 residues. V trimming: 7 bases; J trimming: 3 bases; junction bases outside the gene matches: 6. The CDR3 coding sequence is TGCGCCAGCTACCCCGGGACAGGGGGCTACAATGAGCAGTTCTTC. It encodes CASYPGTGGYNEQFF.